The entry below gives a single T cell receptor (beta chain) sequence along with its context. Its antigen is unknown. One base away there is no much larger clone; base qualities are not given. This sample is part of a study of blood T cell repertoires in COVID-19 (dated by TCRdb to about 2020). Background on the whole study: Samples covering the acute and convalescent phases of COVID-19 were provided by collaborators in the United States, Italy and Spain. Samples were obtained from the ongoing ImmuneRACE study (first 160 participants) and from 1,254 subjects provided by 6 global collaborators. The material from the prospective study consisted of cDNA or gDNA derived from T cells, B-cell-depleted T cells, or PBMCs. Subjects who had been exposed to COVID-19, were actively infected with it, or had recovered from it provided the deeply sampled blood TCRbeta repertoires that made up the dataset. The sample metadata nearly always contained a de-identified subject ID, COVID-19 status, age in years and sex. HLA class I and class II types, where available, came from metadata supplied by the sample provider rather than from assay-based typing. A freely available public database, intended as a resource for researchers studying the immune response to SARS-CoV-2, is where the repertoires were released. Overall study results and their limits: The quantity of clinical and demographic metadata differed by source and by participant and was supplied without curation.

From the cysteine through the phenylalanine, the CDR3 covers 17 amino acids. The retained sequence is limited to the CDR3, 51 bases, with the frame set at the first base. Trimming leaves V shorter by 0 bases and J shorter by 0 bases, with the junction holding 3 bases beyond the gene matches. CDR1 and CDR2 are drawn from the germline V gene: SGHRS, YFSETQ. Participants in the prospective study were enrolled through a virtual design, were aged roughly 18 to 90 years, and lived in approximately 25 United States geographic areas. In the prospective study, participants were assigned to cohorts based on the clinical history participants reported in a screening survey and a study questionnaire. For ImmuneRACE Cohort 3, a participant was defined as recovered based on two consecutive negative NP/OP PCR tests, clearance by a healthcare professional, or resolution of symptoms. In the prospective study, mobile phlebotomists collected whole blood, serum and a nasopharyngeal or oropharyngeal swab from each participant. Additional blood draws and questionnaires over an approximately two-month period could optionally be provided by prospective study participants. Before DNA extraction, blood samples from the prospective study were shipped at room temperature or frozen.

TCRbeta CDR3 regions were amplified from genomic DNA by means of the immunoSEQ Assay, a bias-controlled multiplex PCR. The study's own analysis went as follows. The number of nucleated cells in each sample was estimated by amplification of reference gene primers within the assay. Sequence reads were collapsed and filtered to measure the absolute abundance of every unique TCRbeta CDR3 rearrangement. For each sample, productive Simpson clonality was calculated as the square root of Simpson's diversity index over productive rearrangements. Not all clones reach the TCRdb copy of this immuneACCESS table, which keeps in-frame sequences only. Checked studies attribute under half of the gap to unresolved V genes and leave the rest unexplained. V and J calls and clone size follow that table, whereas D and trimming were derived from the DNA. Within this sample are fewer than 300,000 clones, with about 93% of them counted one time only. The top ten hold around 1.1% of the sample.

The source of this sequence is a woman in her 30s who had recovered from COVID-19. The chain is encoded by TRBV5-1 joined to TRBJ2-4; TRBD1 fits 10 bases in the junction. The sequenced sample consisted of PBMCs or T cells enriched from blood (not recorded which). The nucleotides read TGCGCCAGCAGCTTGGGACAGGGGGCCACAGCCAAAAACATTCAGTACTTC. Its protein is CASSLGQGATAKNIQYF.